This entry lists 29 T cell receptor beta chains sequenced from one sample in a study of T cell responses to AZD1222 COVID-19 vaccine. Clones were sequenced by immunoSEQ multiplex PCR, and TCRdb holds only the in-frame ones, with some missing. The table lists some 160,000 clones, 85% to 95% of them singletons. Sequencing used peripheral blood, obtained on day 0 of AZD1222 vaccination. Receptors were obtained from an adult in good health.

This rearrangement joins TRBV19 to TRBJ1-1; D remains unclear. Germline V CDR1 and CDR2: LNHDA, SQIVND (reference sequence). Trimming took 2 bases from V and 5 from J, leaving 9 bases between them. This CDR3 comprises 13 residues. The CDR3: CASSIQVRTEAFF. In DNA form, the CDR3 reads TGTGCCAGTAGTATACAGGTGAGGACTGAAGCTTTCTTT.

The chain recombines TRBV11-3 with TRBJ1-1; D not certain. This CDR3 has 13 residues. V lost 0 bases and J lost 5, with 7 bases in between. CDR1 is SGHNT, CDR2 YENEEA, per germline. In nucleotides, the CDR3 is TGTGCCAGCAGCTTAGAGGAGAGTACTGAAGCTTTCTTT. As protein: CASSLEESTEAFF.

This clone was detected once. This chain connects TRBV5-1 to TRBJ1-4; D unresolved. The V and J ends lost 7 bases and 4 bases respectively, with 17 bases between them. The V gene's germline CDR1 is SGHRS and CDR2 YFSETQ. This CDR3 contains 15 residues. DNA of the CDR3: TGCGCCAGCCGACCTATGGACCGACTTAATGAAAAACTGTTTTTT. It translates to CASRPMDRLNEKLFF. The full variable domain, in which reference TRBV5-1 and TRBJ1-4 provide the parts outside the CDR3, is KAGVTQTPRYLIKTRGQQVTLSCSPISGHRSVSWYQQTPGQGLQFLFEYFSETQRNKGNFPGRFSGRQFSNSRSEMNVSTLELGDSALYLCASRPMDRLNEKLFFGSGTQLSVL.

The chain links TRBV2 to TRBJ2-5, with D hard to call. Trimming pared 2 bases from V and 4 bases from J, leaving 17 bases between. Germline V gene data show CDR1 as SNHLY and CDR2 as FYNNEI. The CDR3 sequence is 16 residues long. CDR3 amino acids: CASSEYSRRFPETQYF. In DNA form, the CDR3 reads TGTGCCAGCAGTGAATACAGCCGTCGATTTCCAGAGACCCAGTACTTC.

The chain's CDR3 is CASSYDQTREGYGYTF. In nucleotides, the CDR3 is TGTGCCAGCAGTTACGATCAGACACGGGAAGGGTATGGCTACACCTTC. This chain links TRBV6-2 or TRBV6-3 with TRBJ1-2; no firm D call. Deletions cut 2 bases from V and 5 bases from J, with 18 bases between. The CDR3 sequence is 16 residues long. CDR1 and CDR2 (germline): MNHEY, SVGEGT.

This sequence joins TRBV5-5 and TRBJ1-5, with D tentatively TRBD1 (6 bases). The CDR3 consists of 14 residues. Germline loops: CDR1 SGHKS, CDR2 YYEKEE (reference sequence). Trimming left V 3 bases short and J 7 bases short, with 14 bases between. This CDR3 reads CASSSDWTDQPQHF. DNA for the CDR3: TGTGCCAGCAGCTCAGATTGGACAGACCAGCCCCAGCATTTT.

This clone was counted a single time. This chain joins TRBV6-6 and TRBJ1-1; D not certain. Per germline, CDR1 MNHNY and CDR2 SVGAGI (reference sequence). The CDR3 has 11 amino acids. With 7 bases removed from V and 2 bases from J, the gap between germline ends came to 5 bases. DNA of the CDR3: TGTGCCAGCACTTTTAACACTGAAGCTTTCTTT. Encoded protein: CASTFNTEAFF.

The CDR3 region is CASSQVGGNYGYTF. CDR3 in DNA: TGCGCCAGCAGCCAAGTAGGGGGCAACTATGGCTACACCTTC. The chain is built from TRBV4-1 and TRBJ1-2, with 7 bases lining up with TRBD1. The germline V gene has CDR1 MGHRA and CDR2 YSYEKL. V lost 1 base, J lost 2 bases, and 1 base stayed unmatched. The CDR3 consists of 14 residues.

The rearrangement uses TRBV27 and TRBJ1-1, with TRBD1 matching 10 bases. In germline, CDR1 is MNHEY, CDR2 SMNVEV (reference sequence). This CDR3 is 15 amino acids long. V shed 2 bases and J 5 bases; nucleotides not matched to a gene: 5. For the CDR3, the DNA is TGTGCCAGCAGTTTAGACAGGGGGCGTCGGACTGAAGCTTTCTTT. Encoded protein: CASSLDRGRRTEAFF.

The rearrangement joins TRBV20-1 to TRBJ2-7; no firm D call. The CDR3 sequence is 10 residues long. V gave up 5 bases and J gave up 6 bases, with 8 bases separating them. Germline CDR1 is DFQATT and CDR2 is SNEGSKA (reference sequence). CDR3 sequence: CSAGNIEQYF. CDR3 DNA: TGCAGTGCTGGGAATATCGAGCAGTACTTC.

This rearrangement joins TRBV7-9 to TRBJ2-1; D is tentatively TRBD1 or TRBD2 (5 bases each). The V end lost 3 bases, the J end lost 6 bases, and 9 bases lay between the germline ends. Per the germline V gene, CDR1 is SEHNR and CDR2 is FQNEAQ (reference sequence). This CDR3 has 13 amino acids. The CDR3 loop is CASSFSGGNEQFF. The DNA of the CDR3 is TGTGCCAGCAGCTTCTCTGGGGGCAATGAGCAGTTCTTC. Variable domain in full (rest from reference TRBV7-9 and TRBJ2-1): DTGVSQNPRHKITKRGQNVTFRCDPISEHNRLYWYRQTLGQGPEFLTYFQNEAQLEKSRLLSDRFSAERPKGSFSTLEIQRTEQGDSAMYLCASSFSGGNEQFFGPGTRLTVL.

V and J are TRBV5-1 and TRBJ2-1; D may match TRBD1 or TRBD2 (5 bases each). CDR3 size: 15 residues. The germline V gene has CDR1 SGHRS and CDR2 YFSETQ. Trimming shortened V by 0 bases and J by 0 bases, and 7 bases separated the two germline ends. For the CDR3, the DNA is TGCGCCAGCAGCTTGGAGGGGAGCTCCTACAATGAGCAGTTCTTC. Its translation is CASSLEGSSYNEQFF.

For the CDR3, the DNA is TGTGCCAGCAGCCAAGTCTCCAGTCTCGTGGCCCAGTACTTC. Translating it yields CASSQVSSLVAQYF. The chain couples TRBV3-1 (or the pseudogene TRBV3-2) to TRBJ2-5; D is ambiguous. CDR3 size: 14 residues. Germline V gene lookup returns CDR1 LGHDT and CDR2 YNNKEL (reference sequence). The V end was cut by 1 base, the J end by 9 bases, with 15 bases between.

The CDR3 nucleotides read TGTGCCATCAGTGAGTCGAATAGCGGGGGACGCAATGAGCAGTTCTTC. Protein product: CAISESNSGGRNEQFF. The genes are TRBV10-3 and TRBJ2-1; 9 positions match TRBD2. Germline V gene data show CDR1 as ENHRY and CDR2 as SYGVKD. Losses at the gene ends were 0 bases for V and 6 bases for J; bases not matched to a gene: 6. This CDR3 has 16 amino acids.

J is TRBJ1-6 and V is TRBV19; 11 bases fit TRBD1. Germline CDR1 and CDR2: LNHDA and SQIVND (reference sequence). V lost 6 bases to trimming and J lost 6 bases; unmatched junction nucleotides: 13. The CDR3 is 18 residues long. CDR3: CASRPDRGRSTSNSPLHF. DNA for the CDR3: TGTGCCAGTAGGCCGGACAGGGGGCGCAGTACGAGTAATTCACCCCTCCACTTT.

The CDR3 bases are TGTGCCAGCAGTTTAGACGGTGCCTATGGCTACACCTTC. This codes for CASSLDGAYGYTF. The genes are TRBV27 and TRBJ1-2; D gene uncertain. The CDR3 has 13 residues. The germline gives CDR1 MNHEY, CDR2 SMNVEV (reference sequence). Trimming pared 2 bases from V and 4 bases from J, leaving 8 bases between.

This clone came up once. The V call is TRBV2, the J call TRBJ1-5; 9 positions agree with TRBD1. V was clipped by 5 bases and J by 7 bases; unmatched bases: 3. Per germline, CDR1 SNHLY and CDR2 FYNNEI. The CDR3 runs to 13 residues. CDR3 coding DNA: TGTGCCAGCAGTCGGGACAGGGTACAGCCCCAGCATTTT. Translating gives CASSRDRVQPQHF.

The chain links TRBV27 to TRBJ2-6; a possible D gene is TRBD2 (10 bases). Trimming removed 8 bases at V and 4 bases at J, with 18 bases between. The CDR3 contains 16 residues. From germline, CDR1 is MNHEY and CDR2 SMNVEV (reference sequence). Here the CDR3 DNA reads TGTGCCAGCGCGGGACAGGGACTAGCGGGGGCCAACGTCCTGACTTTC. Its protein product is CASAGQGLAGANVLTF.

The V gene is TRBV7-2, the J gene TRBJ2-3; D might be TRBD2 (6 bases). Trimming cost V 1 base and J 5 bases, with 10 bases left between them. The CDR3 loop spans 14 amino acids. The germline V gene encodes CDR1 SGHTA and CDR2 FQGNSA. This chain's CDR3 is CASSLVAVRDTQYF. The CDR3, as DNA: TGTGCCAGCAGCTTAGTAGCGGTCAGAGATACGCAGTATTTT. Based on the CDR3 plus reference TRBV7-2 and TRBJ2-3, the full variable domain is GAGVSQSPSNKVTEKGKDVELRCDPISGHTALYWYRQSLGQGLEFLIYFQGNSAPDKSGLPSDRFSAERTGGSVSTLTIQRTQQEDSAVYLCASSLVAVRDTQYFGPGTRLTVL.

The V call is TRBV19, the J call TRBJ1-2; the match to TRBD1 covers 7 bases. Trimming at V came to 4 bases and at J to 7 bases, leaving 6 bases not matched to a gene. The V gene's germline CDR1 is LNHDA and CDR2 SQIVND (reference sequence). This CDR3 contains 13 residues. CDR3 loop: CASSTNRGFGYTF. The CDR3 DNA follows: TGTGCCAGTAGTACCAACAGGGGCTTTGGCTACACCTTC.

This chain joins TRBV5-1 and TRBJ2-5; D may correspond to TRBD1 or TRBD2 (6 bases each). The germline CDR1 and CDR2 sequences are SGHRS and YFSETQ. CDR3 length: 14 amino acids. The ends were cut back, 1 base at V and 2 bases at J, with 9 bases in the middle. Here the CDR3 DNA reads TGCGCCAGCAGCTTGAGGGGGGTTCAAGAGACCCAGTACTTC. Encoded protein: CASSLRGVQETQYF.

V usage is TRBV4-3 and J usage is TRBJ2-3; unclear D gene. The CDR3 spans 13 residues. The germline V gene has CDR1 LGHNA and CDR2 YSLEER. Trimming removed 3 bases from V and 10 bases from J, with 14 bases in between. The chain's CDR3 is CASSQTTASAQYF. CDR3 DNA: TGCGCCAGCAGCCAGACGACGGCCTCGGCGCAGTATTTT.

V usage is TRBV7-2 and J usage is TRBJ1-2, with TRBD1 matching over 8 bases. Losses at the gene ends were 5 bases for V and 2 bases for J; bases not matched to a gene: 1. The length of the CDR3 is 13 residues. Germline CDR1 SGHTA, CDR2 FQGNSA. CDR3 sequence: CASSRTGNYGYTF. In nucleotides, the CDR3 is TGTGCCAGCAGCCGGACAGGGAACTATGGCTACACCTTC. The entire variable domain, with the rest obtained from reference TRBV7-2 and TRBJ1-2, is as follows: GAGVSQSPSNKVTEKGKDVELRCDPISGHTALYWYRQSLGQGLEFLIYFQGNSAPDKSGLPSDRFSAERTGGSVSTLTIQRTQQEDSAVYLCASSRTGNYGYTFGSGTRLTVV.

The J gene is TRBJ2-5, the V gene TRBV5-1; the D gene is possibly TRBD2 (6 bases). The CDR3 totals 15 residues. CDR1 SGHRS and CDR2 YFSETQ come from the germline V gene. The ends were cut back, 4 bases at V and 3 bases at J, with 16 bases in the middle. The CDR3 spells CASSNYGTGEETQYF. The CDR3 nucleotides are TGCGCCAGCAGCAACTATGGTACGGGGGAAGAGACCCAGTACTTC.

The chain is built from TRBV7-2 and TRBJ2-2; TRBD1 matches 7 bases. Germline CDR1 SGHTA, CDR2 FQGNSA. V was clipped by 3 bases and J by 2 bases; unmatched bases: 6. The CDR3 has 16 residues. This CDR3 is CASSLVAGGNTGELFF. DNA for the CDR3: TGTGCCAGCAGCTTGGTCGCAGGGGGAAACACCGGGGAGCTGTTTTTT.

The chain combines TRBV7-9 with TRBJ2-7; the D gene is possibly TRBD1 (6 bases). The CDR3 is 14 residues long. CDR1 and CDR2 from the germline V gene are SEHNR and FQNEAQ (reference sequence). Trimming left V 6 bases short and J 6 bases short, with 18 bases between. CDR3 sequence reads: CASRTPGTFGEQYF. CDR3 bases: TGTGCCAGCAGGACACCCGGGACATTCGGCGAGCAGTACTTC. The whole variable domain, filled in from reference TRBV7-9 and TRBJ2-7, reads DTGVSQNPRHKITKRGQNVTFRCDPISEHNRLYWYRQTLGQGPEFLTYFQNEAQLEKSRLLSDRFSAERPKGSFSTLEIQRTEQGDSAMYLCASRTPGTFGEQYFGPGTRLTVT.

The rearrangement links TRBV18 to TRBJ2-5; D ambiguous. CDR1 is KGHSH, CDR2 LQKENI, per germline. V gave up 6 bases and J gave up 6 bases, with 17 bases separating them. CDR3 length: 14 amino acids. CDR3 DNA sequence: TGTGCCAGCTCGCCCCCAGAGACGGTGAAGACCCAGTACTTC. Translating it yields CASSPPETVKTQYF.

This chain links TRBV9 with TRBJ1-2; D is unresolved. V was pared by 5 bases and J by 2 bases, with 10 bases between. Germline loops: CDR1 SGDLS, CDR2 YYNGEE. CDR3 length equals 13 residues. The CDR3 loop reads CASRATANYGYTF. In nucleotides, the CDR3 is TGTGCCAGCAGAGCCACCGCAAACTATGGCTACACCTTC.

The chain combines TRBV24-1 with TRBJ2-2; TRBD1 is a possible D gene (5 bases). CDR3 length: 14 amino acids. V gave up 4 bases and J gave up 2 bases, with 7 bases separating them. CDR1 is KGHDR, CDR2 SFDVKD, per germline. CDR3 in amino acids: CATSEDTNTGELFF. In nucleotides, the CDR3 is TGTGCCACCAGTGAGGACACTAACACCGGGGAGCTGTTTTTT.